Listed here are 27 T cell receptor beta chains from one sample, sequenced in a study of blood T cell repertoires in COVID-19. TCRdb keeps only in-frame clones here, not all; method: immunoSEQ multiplex PCR. The sample shows about 200,000 clones, about 85% of them seen only once. Source material: peripheral blood. The source is a woman older than 75 with acute or convalescent COVID-19.

V and J are TRBV11-3 and TRBJ2-1; the match to TRBD1 covers 9 bases. V lost 5 bases to trimming and J lost 5 bases; unmatched junction nucleotides: 7. The CDR3 has 15 residues. Germline V gives CDR1 SGHNT, CDR2 YENEEA. The CDR3 DNA sequence: TGTGCCAGCAGCCCCGGGACAGGGAACAACAATGAGCAGTTCTTC. Translated: CASSPGTGNNNEQFF.

The chain has TRBV30 and TRBJ1-3, with 7 bases aligning to TRBD1. J lost 0 bases, V lost 4 bases, and 9 bases had no gene match. The CDR3 has 16 residues. Germline V lookup: CDR1 GTSNPN, CDR2 SVGIG (reference sequence). This CDR3 is CAWKRQGVRSGNTIYF. As DNA, the CDR3 is TGTGCCTGGAAGCGGCAGGGGGTGCGCTCTGGAAACACCATATATTTT.

J is TRBJ1-6 and V is TRBV7-2; 10 bases align to TRBD1. Trimming cost V 2 bases and J 0 bases; bases outside gene matches: 4. Germline CDR1 is SGHTA and CDR2 is FQGNSA. The CDR3 runs to 18 residues. CDR3 nucleotides: TGTGCCAGCAGCTTAAAGGACAGGGGGAGCTCCTATAATTCACCCCTCCACTTT. Residues: CASSLKDRGSSYNSPLHF. Full variable domain (rest looked up from reference TRBV7-2 and TRBJ1-6): GAGVSQSPSNKVTEKGKDVELRCDPISGHTALYWYRQSLGQGLEFLIYFQGNSAPDKSGLPSDRFSAERTGGSVSTLTIQRTQQEDSAVYLCASSLKDRGSSYNSPLHFGNGTRLTVT.

The chain combines TRBV28 with TRBJ1-1; D is ambiguous. Trimming took off 5 bases at V and 11 bases at J, with 9 bases between the two ends. From germline, CDR1 is MDHEN and CDR2 SYDVKM. The length of the CDR3 is 10 residues. The CDR3 nucleotides read TGTGCCAGCAGTAGTACTGGTGCTTTCTTT. It yields the protein CASSSTGAFF.

The gene calls are TRBV28 and TRBJ1-4; 8 bases match TRBD1. The germline CDR1 and CDR2 sequences are MDHEN and SYDVKM. CDR3 length: 13 amino acids. The V and J ends lost 6 bases and 8 bases, in that order; junction bases with no gene match: 5. The CDR3 nucleotides are TGTGCCAGCAGCTCAGGGGGCTTGGAAAAACTGTTTTTT. As protein: CASSSGGLEKLFF. Looking up the rest from reference TRBV28 and TRBJ1-4 gives the full variable domain: DVKVTQSSRYLVKRTGEKVFLECVQDMDHENMFWYRQDPGLGLRLIYFSYDVKMKEKGDIPEGYSVSREKKERFSLILESASTNQTSMYLCASSSGGLEKLFFGSGTQLSVL.

J is TRBJ2-7 and V is TRBV15; 8 bases are shared with TRBD1. The CDR3 sequence is 17 residues long. Per germline, CDR1 LNHNV and CDR2 YYDKDF (reference sequence). V gave up 0 bases and J gave up 1 base; unmatched junction bases: 8. The CDR3 sequence: CATSRDRTGPLSYEQYF. The CDR3 DNA reads as TGTGCCACCAGCAGAGATCGGACAGGGCCCCTTTCCTACGAGCAGTACTTC. The whole variable domain, remainder taken from reference TRBV15 and TRBJ2-7, is DAMVIQNPRYQVTQFGKPVTLSCSQTLNHNVMYWYQQKSSQAPKLLFHYYDKDFNNEADTPDNFQSRRPNTSFCFLDIRSPGLGDTAMYLCATSRDRTGPLSYEQYFGPGTRLTVT.

This clone was detected only once. V gene TRBV9 combines with J gene TRBJ1-6; no clear D gene. Germline V gene data show CDR1 as SGDLS and CDR2 as YYNGEE. This CDR3 is built from 13 residues. Between the trimmed V and J ends, which lost 0 bases and 8 bases, there was a span of 6 bases. The CDR3 nucleotides read TGTGCCAGCAGCGTAGGGACTCATTCACCCCTCCACTTT. This encodes CASSVGTHSPLHF.

This clone has just one count. The rearrangement joins TRBV7-2 to TRBJ2-5; tentative D call: TRBD2 (6 bases). Germline V CDR1 and CDR2: SGHTA, FQGNSA. The V and J ends lost 7 bases and 5 bases respectively, with 17 bases between them. There are 14 residues in the CDR3. The CDR3 region is CASIRTGSRETQYF. In DNA form, the CDR3 reads TGTGCCAGCATCCGAACCGGGAGTCGGGAGACCCAGTACTTC.

The chain uses TRBV7-2 and TRBJ2-5, with 7 bases identical to TRBD2. Germline CDR1 and CDR2: SGHTA and FQGNSA. The V gene end was trimmed by 5 bases and the J gene end by 5 bases; junction bases not matched to a gene: 11. The CDR3 has 15 amino acids. The CDR3 DNA is TGTGCCAGCAGCCCCTTGCGGGAGAGGTTGGAGACCCAGTACTTC. Protein sequence: CASSPLRERLETQYF.

The J gene is TRBJ2-3, the V gene TRBV5-1, with TRBD2 as a possible D gene (6 bases). V was clipped by 0 bases and J by 3 bases, with 8 bases between them. CDR3 length equals 14 residues. Germline lookup yields CDR1 SGHRS and CDR2 YFSETQ. CDR3 protein: CASSLGSGTDTQYF. CDR3 DNA: TGCGCCAGCAGCTTGGGGAGCGGGACAGATACGCAGTATTTT.

The rearrangement joins TRBV2 to TRBJ2-3; 7 bases agree with TRBD2. V dropped 3 bases and J dropped 0; count of bases not matched to a gene: 6. Germline V gene data show CDR1 as SNHLY and CDR2 as FYNNEI. The CDR3 extends over 16 amino acids. CDR3 region: CASSEGAGLSTDTQYF. CDR3 sequence (DNA): TGTGCCAGCAGTGAGGGAGCGGGACTCAGCACAGATACGCAGTATTTT.

V usage is TRBV10-1 and J usage is TRBJ2-1, with 7 bases that match TRBD1. CDR1 is WNHNN, CDR2 SYGVQD, per germline (reference sequence). The CDR3 has 13 residues. Trimming cost V 8 bases and J 1 base; bases outside gene matches: 2. CDR3 in DNA: TGCGCCAGCGGGGGACAGTCCTACAATGAGCAGTTCTTC. It encodes CASGGQSYNEQFF.

The rearrangement joins TRBV29-1 to TRBJ1-1; no reliable D call. V was cut by 4 bases and J by 5 bases, with 8 bases left in between. Germline V gene lookup returns CDR1 SQVTM and CDR2 ANQGSEA. The CDR3 covers 11 residues. The CDR3 loop is CSVAPGTEAFF. The DNA of the CDR3 is TGCAGCGTTGCCCCGGGAACTGAAGCTTTCTTT.

In its sample, this clone was seen once. J is TRBJ1-2 and V is TRBV24-1, with a weak D call TRBD1 (5 bases). V dropped 1 base and J dropped 1 base, with 21 bases sitting between them. CDR1 and CDR2 from the germline V gene are KGHDR and SFDVKD. The CDR3 is made up of 19 amino acids. The CDR3 loop reads CATSDFWGVEGIFNYGYTF. For the CDR3, the DNA is TGTGCCACCAGTGATTTTTGGGGGGTGGAGGGGATCTTTAACTATGGCTACACCTTC.

This clone was counted ten times or more. The CDR3 DNA is TGTGCCAGCAGCTTAGCTCCAGGGGTTGGCAATCAGCCCCAGCATTTT. Protein sequence: CASSLAPGVGNQPQHF. The chain is built from TRBV7-6 and TRBJ1-5; D may be TRBD1 (6 bases). The germline CDR1 and CDR2 sequences are SGHVS and FNYEAQ. Trimming shortened V by 0 bases and J by 2 bases, and 11 bases separated the two germline ends. The CDR3 covers 16 residues.

The rearrangement joins TRBV7-2 to TRBJ1-4; 7 bases match TRBD1. The CDR3 sequence is 14 residues long. CDR1 is SGHTA, CDR2 FQGNSA, per germline. The V gene end was trimmed by 3 bases and the J gene end by 4 bases; junction bases not matched to a gene: 2. The CDR3, as DNA: TGTGCCAGCAGCTTTCAGGGGGGTAATGAAAAACTGTTTTTT. Protein: CASSFQGGNEKLFF.

This chain links TRBV5-4 with TRBJ2-7, with D unclear. Germline loops: CDR1 SGHNT, CDR2 YYREEE (reference sequence). CDR3 length: 13 amino acids. V was pared by 4 bases and J by 7 bases, with 15 bases between. CDR3 nucleotide sequence: TGTGCCAGCAGCGCACCCACGACCGGGGAGCAGTACTTC. Translated, it gives CASSAPTTGEQYF.

The chain uses TRBV28 and TRBJ1-2; perhaps TRBD1 as D (5 bases). The CDR3 contains 15 residues. The ends were cut back, 4 bases at V and 7 bases at J, with 19 bases in the middle. The germline CDR1 and CDR2 sequences are MDHEN and SYDVKM. This chain's CDR3 is CASSSQPDGGAGYTF. The CDR3 bases are TGTGCCAGCAGTTCCCAACCGGACGGTGGGGCTGGCTACACCTTC.

The chain links TRBV6-4 to TRBJ2-1; 13 bases fit TRBD2. Germline V CDR1 and CDR2: MRHNA, SNTAGT. V shed 4 bases and J 3 bases; nucleotides not matched to a gene: 0. The CDR3 extends over 15 amino acids. Written as DNA, the CDR3 is TGTGCCAGCAGTGGGACTAGCGGGAGCTACAATGAGCAGTTCTTC. It encodes CASSGTSGSYNEQFF.

This clone was counted only a few times. The chain's CDR3 is CASSSTSGRYEQYF. Written as DNA, the CDR3 is TGTGCCAGCTCATCGACTAGCGGGCGATACGAGCAGTACTTC. The V gene is TRBV18, the J gene TRBJ2-7; the match to TRBD2 covers 10 bases. The CDR3 spans 14 residues. Looked up from germline, CDR1 is KGHSH and CDR2 is LQKENI. Losses at the gene ends were 5 bases for V and 4 bases for J; bases not matched to a gene: 5.

The chain employs TRBV27 and TRBJ1-5; 9 nucleotides match TRBD1. The CDR3 contains 16 residues. The junction had 10 bases not matched to a gene; V was cut back by 5 bases and J by 5 bases. Germline V gene lookup returns CDR1 MNHEY and CDR2 SMNVEV (reference sequence). The CDR3 loop reads CASSINRDRVHQPQHF. As DNA, the CDR3 is TGTGCCAGCAGTATTAACCGGGACAGGGTACATCAGCCCCAGCATTTT.

V usage is TRBV18 and J usage is TRBJ2-2; D possibly corresponds to TRBD2 (6 bases). The CDR3 extends over 16 amino acids. V lost 4 bases to trimming and J lost 2 bases, with 14 bases between them. Germline loops: CDR1 KGHSH, CDR2 LQKENI. The CDR3 nucleotides are TGTGCCAGCTCACTACTAGCCCTGGTCAACACCGGGGAGCTGTTTTTT. Translation: CASSLLALVNTGELFF.

The gene calls are TRBV6-5 and TRBJ1-2, with D possibly matching TRBD1 (6 bases). Trimming took off 6 bases at V and 2 bases at J, with 10 bases between the two ends. CDR1 is MNHEY, CDR2 SVGAGI, per germline. The CDR3 has 13 amino acids. The CDR3 protein is CASSRQENYGYTF. The CDR3 DNA reads as TGTGCCAGCAGCCGACAGGAGAACTATGGCTACACCTTC.

The chain recombines TRBV19 with TRBJ2-1; TRBD1 aligns across 9 bases. The length of the CDR3 is 17 residues. The germline gives CDR1 LNHDA, CDR2 SQIVND (reference sequence). Losses at the gene ends were 5 bases for V and 1 base for J; bases not matched to a gene: 9. As DNA, the CDR3 is TGTGCCAGTAGTCGACGAACAGGGGGCAGATCCTACAATGAGCAGTTCTTC. It encodes CASSRRTGGRSYNEQFF.

V gene TRBV14 combines with J gene TRBJ1-2, with D possibly TRBD1 on 5 matching bases. Trimming took off 4 bases at V and 7 bases at J, with 25 bases between the two ends. From germline, CDR1 is SGHDN and CDR2 FVKESK. CDR3 length: 17 amino acids. The CDR3 reads CASSRSGHFPKGSGYTF. The CDR3 nucleotides are TGTGCCAGCAGCCGATCTGGACACTTTCCCAAGGGCAGTGGCTACACCTTC.

The table lists this clone with a few counts. The chain joins TRBV6-2 or TRBV6-3 to TRBJ1-5; 8 nucleotides match TRBD1. This CDR3 is 17 amino acids long. J lost 6 bases, V lost 2 bases, and 12 bases had no gene match. Germline CDR1 and CDR2: MNHEY and SVGEGT. The CDR3 loop reads CASSYKGRQGASQPQHF. DNA for the CDR3: TGTGCCAGCAGTTACAAGGGACGGCAGGGGGCAAGTCAGCCCCAGCATTTT.

V usage is TRBV19 and J usage is TRBJ1-6; 10 bases are a match to TRBD1. CDR1 and CDR2 from the germline V gene are LNHDA and SQIVND (reference sequence). The J segment lost 7 bases and the V segment lost 6 bases, leaving 9 bases of the junction unmatched. The CDR3 runs 16 residues. The CDR3 DNA sequence: TGTGCCAGTAGCCACCGGGACAGGGGAATCAATTCACCCCTCCACTTT. This sequence encodes CASSHRDRGINSPLHF.